The 21 T cell receptor beta chains presented below share a single source sample, sequenced in a study of shared clonotypes between healthy human individuals. CD8 cells classed as naive were CD45RO-negative and positively selected for CCR7, excluding terminally differentiated effector memory CD45RA+ cells. Generated by immunoSEQ multiplex PCR, the TCRdb table keeps only in-frame clones and is missing some. This sample yields approximately 740,000 clones, of which almost 95% are seen a single time; 20% to 30% belongs to the top ten. Sequenced: naive CD8+ T cells sorted from blood. The receptor set was obtained from a young man in good health.

V is TRBV5-5 and J is TRBJ2-2; TRBD1 aligns across 8 bases. This CDR3 spans 17 amino acids. V dropped 4 bases and J dropped 0; count of bases not matched to a gene: 8. Germline values: CDR1 SGHKS, CDR2 YYEKEE (reference sequence). The CDR3 sequence: CASSRTGPGSNTGELFF. DNA for the CDR3: TGTGCCAGCAGCCGGACAGGGCCGGGGTCGAACACCGGGGAGCTGTTTTTT.

The rearrangement joins TRBV28 to TRBJ1-2; 7 bases line up with TRBD1. The CDR3 has 15 amino acids. Trimming cost V 6 bases and J 2 bases; bases outside gene matches: 9. CDR1 and CDR2 (germline): MDHEN, SYDVKM. The CDR3 nucleotides are TGTGCCAGCAGCCGTGGGACAGCAGAAAACTATGGCTACACCTTC. Its translation is CASSRGTAENYGYTF.

The chain links TRBV19 to TRBJ2-7; 8 bases are shared with TRBD1. The V gene end was trimmed by 5 bases and the J gene end by 4 bases; junction bases not matched to a gene: 4. Germline V gene data show CDR1 as LNHDA and CDR2 as SQIVND (reference sequence). The CDR3 has 13 amino acids. CDR3 bases: TGTGCCAGTAGTCAGGGGGCCGGGTACGAGCAGTACTTC. Its translation is CASSQGAGYEQYF.

This clone was seen just once. This rearrangement joins TRBV5-6 to TRBJ2-2; D is perhaps TRBD2 (6 bases). V was clipped by 0 bases and J by 4 bases, with 13 bases between them. The CDR3 has 16 residues. The V gene's germline CDR1 is SGHDT and CDR2 YYEEEE. CDR3 nucleotide sequence: TGTGCCAGCAGCTTGGGACTGGAGGGGCCCACCGGGGAGCTGTTTTTT. It codes for CASSLGLEGPTGELFF. The full variable domain, its missing parts supplied by reference TRBV5-6 and TRBJ2-2, is DAGVTQSPTHLIKTRGQQVTLRCSPKSGHDTVSWYQQALGQGPQFIFQYYEEEERQRGNFPDRFSGHQFPNYSSELNVNALLLGDSALYLCASSLGLEGPTGELFFGEGSRLTVL.

J is TRBJ2-7 and V is TRBV11-2; 8 bases line up with TRBD2. The CDR3 extends over 15 amino acids. CDR1 and CDR2 (germline): SGHAT, FQNNGV. Germline trimming cut 4 bases from V and 3 bases from J; bases unmatched to any gene: 8. DNA of the CDR3: TGTGCCAGCAGCTCCATCGTGGGACTAGACTACGAGCAGTACTTC. Translating gives CASSSIVGLDYEQYF.

A single count supports this clone. This sequence joins TRBV7-9 and TRBJ2-1, with TRBD1 identical over 9 bases. CDR1 and CDR2 (germline): SEHNR, FQNEAQ (reference sequence). The V and J ends lost 4 bases and 1 base, in that order; junction bases with no gene match: 2. The CDR3 is made up of 15 amino acids. CDR3 DNA sequence: TGTGCCAGCAGCTCTGACAGGGGGTCCTACAATGAGCAGTTCTTC. This translates into CASSSDRGSYNEQFF.

This clone occurred a few times. The genes are TRBV7-6 and TRBJ1-2; possibly TRBD1 for D (6 bases). The germline V gene encodes CDR1 SGHVS and CDR2 FNYEAQ. This CDR3 is 16 amino acids long. Trimming removed 6 bases from V and 4 bases from J, with 21 bases in between. The CDR3 nucleotides read TGTGCCAGCAGTCCCGGCGGACAGCTCGCGCTCTATGGCTACACCTTC. The encoded protein is CASSPGGQLALYGYTF.

This sequence joins TRBV4-3 and TRBJ2-5; TRBD2 might be the D (6 bases). Germline CDR1 reads LGHNA; CDR2 reads YSLEER. Trimming took 0 bases from V and 5 from J, leaving 19 bases between them. This CDR3 has 17 residues. The CDR3 nucleotides are TGCGCCAGCAGCCAAGATTATTACGGCGGGACGGGGGAGACCCAGTACTTC. Translated, it gives CASSQDYYGGTGETQYF.

V usage is TRBV11-2 and J usage is TRBJ2-5, with no clear D. V lost 1 base, J lost 5 bases, and 14 bases lay in between. This CDR3 comprises 15 residues. Germline V CDR1 and CDR2: SGHAT, FQNNGV. DNA of the CDR3: TGTGCCAGCAGCTTAGGGGGTAGTGTTTTGGAGACCCAGTACTTC. Protein product: CASSLGGSVLETQYF.

This rearrangement joins TRBV27 to TRBJ2-7; D is possibly TRBD1 (5 bases). The CDR3 has 14 residues. Germline CDR1 MNHEY, CDR2 SMNVEV (reference sequence). V shed 6 bases and J shed 3 bases, with 15 bases lying between them. The CDR3 nucleotides read TGTGCCAGCAGAGACAGTGCTAACTACTACGAGCAGTACTTC. Protein sequence: CASRDSANYYEQYF.

Here the CDR3 DNA reads TGTGCCAGCAGCACCCGGGACAGTGACCGCGGCTACGGGGAGCTGTTTTTT. Translated, it gives CASSTRDSDRGYGELFF. The chain combines TRBV7-9 with TRBJ2-2; 7 bases line up with TRBD1. CDR3 size: 17 residues. Germline assignment: CDR1 SEHNR and CDR2 FQNEAQ (reference sequence). V lost 5 bases, J lost 7 bases, and 16 bases stayed unmatched. Supplemented by reference TRBV7-9 and TRBJ2-2, the full variable domain reads DTGVSQNPRHKITKRGQNVTFRCDPISEHNRLYWYRQTLGQGPEFLTYFQNEAQLEKSRLLSDRFSAERPKGSFSTLEIQRTEQGDSAMYLCASSTRDSDRGYGELFFGEGSRLTVL.

This clone was recorded only once. Other nucleotide sequences in the sample specify the same CDR3. V usage is TRBV27 and J usage is TRBJ2-3; no definite D call. CDR3 size: 12 residues. Germline V gene lookup returns CDR1 MNHEY and CDR2 SMNVEV (reference sequence). V lost 5 bases and J lost 4, with 7 bases in between. The CDR3 loop reads CASSPRADTQYF. As DNA, the CDR3 is TGTGCCAGCAGTCCACGGGCAGATACGCAGTATTTT.

The CDR3, as DNA: TGTGCCAGCAGTATTAGGGCGTATAGCAATCAGCCCCAGCATTTT. It specifies CASSIRAYSNQPQHF. The V call is TRBV28, the J call TRBJ1-5; D remains unclear. This CDR3 comprises 15 residues. Trimming took 5 bases from V and 0 from J, leaving 11 bases between them. Germline assignment: CDR1 MDHEN and CDR2 SYDVKM.

The V gene is TRBV6-5, the J gene TRBJ2-7, with TRBD1 identical over 9 bases. J gave up 2 bases and V 5 bases, and 7 bases lay outside the gene matches. Germline CDR1 is MNHEY and CDR2 is SVGAGI. The CDR3 is 15 residues long. The DNA of the CDR3 is TGTGCCAGCAGTACAGGGGGCGATTTCCCCTACGAGCAGTACTTC. The encoded protein is CASSTGGDFPYEQYF.

The chain has TRBV7-2 and TRBJ2-5; TRBD1 matches at 8 bases. V trimming: 0 bases; J trimming: 3 bases; junction bases outside the gene matches: 6. CDR3 size: 16 residues. Germline assignment: CDR1 SGHTA and CDR2 FQGNSA. The CDR3 coding sequence is TGTGCCAGCAGCTTAGCTGACAGGGGACAAGAAGAGACCCAGTACTTC. Its protein product is CASSLADRGQEETQYF.

V is TRBV7-9 and J is TRBJ1-1; 8 bases line up with TRBD1. V dropped 7 bases and J dropped 5; count of bases not matched to a gene: 9. This CDR3 contains 14 residues. CDR1 is SEHNR and CDR2 is FQNEAQ in the germline V gene (reference sequence). In DNA form, the CDR3 reads TGTGCCAGCACCCCAGGACAGGGCTGGACTGAAGCTTTCTTT. This sequence encodes CASTPGQGWTEAFF.

This chain uses TRBV7-9 with TRBJ2-2, with a possible D match to TRBD1 (5 bases). The CDR3 runs to 16 residues. V lost 5 bases, J lost 4 bases, and 17 bases lay in between. The germline V gene has CDR1 SEHNR and CDR2 FQNEAQ (reference sequence). The chain's CDR3 is CASSARAGVSTGELFF. In DNA form, the CDR3 reads TGTGCCAGCAGCGCCAGGGCCGGCGTCTCCACCGGGGAGCTGTTTTTT.

The chain carries TRBV27 and TRBJ2-1; 7 bases agree with TRBD2. V gave up 6 bases and J gave up 10 bases; unmatched junction bases: 27. Germline CDR1 MNHEY, CDR2 SMNVEV (reference sequence). CDR3 length equals 19 residues. The CDR3 coding sequence is TGTGCCAGCAGGCTCGGGTCCCCTACTAGCGCCCAGGTTCTTGGCGAGCAGTTCTTC. It codes for CASRLGSPTSAQVLGEQFF.

This clone showed up just once. The genes are TRBV7-9 and TRBJ2-1, with 12 bases identical to TRBD2. The CDR3 covers 16 residues. V was pared by 8 bases and J by 10 bases, with 15 bases of the junction left unmatched. Germline CDR1 SEHNR, CDR2 FQNEAQ (reference sequence). DNA for the CDR3: TGTGCCAGCCAAATGCCCGGACTAGCGGGACTGACGGAGCAGTTCTTC. Amino acid sequence: CASQMPGLAGLTEQFF. Based on the CDR3 plus reference TRBV7-9 and TRBJ2-1, the full variable domain is DTGVSQNPRHKITKRGQNVTFRCDPISEHNRLYWYRQTLGQGPEFLTYFQNEAQLEKSRLLSDRFSAERPKGSFSTLEIQRTEQGDSAMYLCASQMPGLAGLTEQFFGPGTRLTVL.

The chain recombines TRBV30 with TRBJ1-2, with unresolved D. The CDR3 runs to 14 residues. V lost 6 bases and J 4 bases, leaving 18 bases between the germline ends. Germline V gene data show CDR1 as GTSNPN and CDR2 as SVGIG (reference sequence). The CDR3 is CACMDPWERYGYTF. In nucleotides, the CDR3 is TGTGCCTGTATGGATCCGTGGGAGCGCTATGGCTACACCTTC.

V gene TRBV2 combines with J gene TRBJ1-5, with unresolved D. The CDR3 sequence is 15 residues long. Trimming cost V 4 bases and J 7 bases, with 17 bases left between them. CDR1 and CDR2 (germline): SNHLY, FYNNEI. The CDR3 coding sequence is TGTGCCAGCAGTGTGAGTGTCGAGACGGGCCAGCCCCAGCATTTT. Translation gives CASSVSVETGQPQHF.